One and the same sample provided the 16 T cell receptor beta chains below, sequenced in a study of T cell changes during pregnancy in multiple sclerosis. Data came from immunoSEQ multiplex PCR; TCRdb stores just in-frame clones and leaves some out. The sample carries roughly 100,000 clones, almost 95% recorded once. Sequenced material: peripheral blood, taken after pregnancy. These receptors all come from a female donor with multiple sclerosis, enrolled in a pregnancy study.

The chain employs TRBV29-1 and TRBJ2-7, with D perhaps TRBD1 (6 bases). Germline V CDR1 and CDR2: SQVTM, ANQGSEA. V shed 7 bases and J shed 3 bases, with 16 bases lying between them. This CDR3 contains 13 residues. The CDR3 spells CSAAGQMDYEQYF. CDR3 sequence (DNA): TGCAGCGCTGCCGGACAGATGGACTACGAGCAGTACTTC.

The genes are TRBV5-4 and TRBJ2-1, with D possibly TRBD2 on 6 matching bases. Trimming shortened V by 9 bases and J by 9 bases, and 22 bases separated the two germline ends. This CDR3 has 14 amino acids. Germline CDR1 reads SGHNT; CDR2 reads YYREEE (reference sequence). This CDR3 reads CATLRDQGAGEQFF. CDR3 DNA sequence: TGTGCCACCCTGCGGGACCAAGGAGCTGGTGAGCAGTTCTTC.

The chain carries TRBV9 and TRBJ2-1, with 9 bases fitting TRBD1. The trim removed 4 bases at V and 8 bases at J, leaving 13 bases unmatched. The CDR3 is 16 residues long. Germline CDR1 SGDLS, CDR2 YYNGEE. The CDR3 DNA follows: TGTGCCAGCAGCCTCCTCAGGGGACAGGGAAGGGATGAGCAGTTCTTC. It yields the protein CASSLLRGQGRDEQFF. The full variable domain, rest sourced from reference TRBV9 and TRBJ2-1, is DSGVTQTPKHLITATGQRVTLRCSPRSGDLSVYWYQQSLDQGLQFLIQYYNGEERAKGNILERFSAQQFPDLHSELNLSSLELGDSALYFCASSLLRGQGRDEQFFGPGTRLTVL.

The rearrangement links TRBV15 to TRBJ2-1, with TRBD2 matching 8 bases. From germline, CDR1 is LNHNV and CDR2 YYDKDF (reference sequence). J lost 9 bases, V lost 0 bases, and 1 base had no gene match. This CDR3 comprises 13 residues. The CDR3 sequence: CATSREAGGEQFF. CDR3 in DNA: TGTGCCACCAGCAGAGAGGCGGGAGGTGAGCAGTTCTTC.

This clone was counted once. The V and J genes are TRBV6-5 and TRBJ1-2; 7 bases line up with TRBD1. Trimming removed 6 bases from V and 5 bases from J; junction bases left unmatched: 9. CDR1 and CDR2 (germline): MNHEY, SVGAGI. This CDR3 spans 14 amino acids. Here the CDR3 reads CASSPPGQKYGYTF. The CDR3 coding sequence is TGTGCCAGCAGCCCCCCGGGACAGAAGTATGGCTACACCTTC.

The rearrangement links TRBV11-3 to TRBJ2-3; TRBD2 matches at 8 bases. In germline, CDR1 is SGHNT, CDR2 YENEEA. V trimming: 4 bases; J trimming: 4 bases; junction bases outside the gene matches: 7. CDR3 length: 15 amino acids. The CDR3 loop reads CASSSRGAGADTQYF. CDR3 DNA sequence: TGTGCCAGCAGCTCGCGGGGGGCGGGTGCAGATACGCAGTATTTT.

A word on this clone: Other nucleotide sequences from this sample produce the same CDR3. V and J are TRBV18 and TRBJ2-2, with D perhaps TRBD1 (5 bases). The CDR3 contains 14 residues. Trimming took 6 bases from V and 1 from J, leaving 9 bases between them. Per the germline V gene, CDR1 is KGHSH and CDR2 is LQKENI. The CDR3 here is CASSPGQNTGELFF. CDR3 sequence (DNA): TGTGCCAGCTCGCCCGGACAGAACACCGGGGAGCTGTTTTTT.

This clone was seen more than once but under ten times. The CDR3 sequence is CASSPSGQTLNYGYTF. The CDR3 nucleotides read TGTGCCAGCAGCCCCTCGGGACAGACCTTAAACTATGGCTACACCTTC. V usage is TRBV11-2 and J usage is TRBJ1-2; 7 nucleotides line up with TRBD1. Germline V gene data show CDR1 as SGHAT and CDR2 as FQNNGV. This CDR3 comprises 16 residues. V was clipped by 5 bases and J by 2 bases; unmatched bases: 11.

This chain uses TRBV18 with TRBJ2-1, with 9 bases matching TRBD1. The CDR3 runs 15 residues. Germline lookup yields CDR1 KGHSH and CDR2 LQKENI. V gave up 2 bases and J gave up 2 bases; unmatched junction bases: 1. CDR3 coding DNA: TGTGCCAGCTCACCAGGGACAGGGACCTACAATGAGCAGTTCTTC. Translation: CASSPGTGTYNEQFF. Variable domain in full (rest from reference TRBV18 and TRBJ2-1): NAGVMQNPRHLVRRRGQEARLRCSPMKGHSHVYWYRQLPEEGLKFMVYLQKENIIDESGMPKERFSAEFPKEGPSILRIQQVVRGDSAAYFCASSPGTGTYNEQFFGPGTRLTVL.

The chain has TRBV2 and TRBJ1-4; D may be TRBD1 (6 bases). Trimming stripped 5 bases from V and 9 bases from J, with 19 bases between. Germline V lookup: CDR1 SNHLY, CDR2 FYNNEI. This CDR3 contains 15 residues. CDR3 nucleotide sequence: TGTGCCAGCAGTCCATTAGGCAGGGGCGACAAAAAACTGTTTTTT. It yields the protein CASSPLGRGDKKLFF.

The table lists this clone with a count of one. CDR3 amino acids: CASTGVGYEQYF. The CDR3 coding sequence is TGTGCCTCAACAGGGGTCGGCTACGAGCAGTACTTC. The chain recombines TRBV18 with TRBJ2-7; 7 bases fit TRBD1. Germline CDR1 reads KGHSH; CDR2 reads LQKENI. V was clipped by 11 bases and J by 3 bases; unmatched bases: 7. This CDR3 contains 12 residues.

The CDR3 loop reads CASSQDRRTGRVFF. For the CDR3, the DNA is TGTGCCAGCAGCCAAGATCGCCGTACCGGGAGAGTGTTCTTC. This chain uses TRBV14 with TRBJ2-1; D possibly corresponds to TRBD2 (6 bases). The CDR3 sequence is 14 residues long. Germline V gives CDR1 SGHDN, CDR2 FVKESK. V was cut by 0 bases and J by 15 bases, with 18 bases left in between. The full variable domain, in which reference TRBV14 and TRBJ2-1 provide the parts outside the CDR3, is EAGVTQFPSHSVIEKGQTVTLRCDPISGHDNLYWYRRVMGKEIKFLLHFVKESKQDESGMPNNRFLAERTGGTYSTLKVQPAELEDSGVYFCASSQDRRTGRVFFGPGTRLTVL.

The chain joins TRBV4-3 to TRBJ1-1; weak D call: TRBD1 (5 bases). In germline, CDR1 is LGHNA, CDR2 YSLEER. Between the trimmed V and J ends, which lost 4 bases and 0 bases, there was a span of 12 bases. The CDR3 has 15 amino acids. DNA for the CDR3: TGCGCCAGCAGCCGAGGACGGACAATGAACACTGAAGCTTTCTTT. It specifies CASSRGRTMNTEAFF.

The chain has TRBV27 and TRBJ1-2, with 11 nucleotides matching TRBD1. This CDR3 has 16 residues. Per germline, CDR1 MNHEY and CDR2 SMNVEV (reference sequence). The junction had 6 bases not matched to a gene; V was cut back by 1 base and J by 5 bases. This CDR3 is CASSLLGQGASYGYTF. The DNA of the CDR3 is TGTGCCAGCAGTTTATTAGGACAGGGGGCGTCGTATGGCTACACCTTC.

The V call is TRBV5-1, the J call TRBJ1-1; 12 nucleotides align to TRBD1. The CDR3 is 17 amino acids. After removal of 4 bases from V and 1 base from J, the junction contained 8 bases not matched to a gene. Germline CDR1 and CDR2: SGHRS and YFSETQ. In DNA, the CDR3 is TGCGCCAGCAGCGCCGGGACAGGGGGCGTTAGGAACACTGAAGCTTTCTTT. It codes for CASSAGTGGVRNTEAFF.

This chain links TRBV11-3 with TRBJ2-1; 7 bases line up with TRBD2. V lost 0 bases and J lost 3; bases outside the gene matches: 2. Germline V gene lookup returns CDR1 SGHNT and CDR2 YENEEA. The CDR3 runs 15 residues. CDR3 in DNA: TGTGCCAGCAGCTTAGAGGGGACTATCTACAATGAGCAGTTCTTC. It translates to CASSLEGTIYNEQFF.